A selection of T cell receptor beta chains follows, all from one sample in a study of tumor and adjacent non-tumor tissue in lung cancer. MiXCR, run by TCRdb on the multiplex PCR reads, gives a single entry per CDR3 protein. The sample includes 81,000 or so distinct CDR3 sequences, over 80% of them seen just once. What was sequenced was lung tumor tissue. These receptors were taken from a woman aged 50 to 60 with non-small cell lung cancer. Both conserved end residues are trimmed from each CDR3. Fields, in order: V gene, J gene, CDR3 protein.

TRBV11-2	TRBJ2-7	ASSPRPGTWMGKQY
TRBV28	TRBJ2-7	ASSYGRQGSYKQY
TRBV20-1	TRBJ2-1	SVSFGGGYNEQF
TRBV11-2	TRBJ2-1	ASTSEGGGSSYSEQF
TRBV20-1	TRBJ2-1	SPTWNSASGSESRNEQF
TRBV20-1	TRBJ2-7	RVSDRGFSYEQY
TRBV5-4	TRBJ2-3	ASSLGLAGVTQY
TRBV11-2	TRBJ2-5	ASNLIGGTQY
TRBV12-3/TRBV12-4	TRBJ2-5	ASSLSLVETQY
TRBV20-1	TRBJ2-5	SASKRRQDLQETYY
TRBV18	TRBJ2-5	ASYPGNRETQY
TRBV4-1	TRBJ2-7	ASNQDYGRAYPYEQY
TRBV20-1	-	SARSGETGTDTQH
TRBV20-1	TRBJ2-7	IARDQGRGEQY
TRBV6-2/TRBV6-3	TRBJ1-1	ASSLRTGGNTEAF
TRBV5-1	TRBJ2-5	ASSTRTSQETQY
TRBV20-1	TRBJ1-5	SARRQGLGAQH
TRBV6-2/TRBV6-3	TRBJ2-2	ASSYGARKTANTGELF
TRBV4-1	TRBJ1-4	ASSLSGIVAEKLF
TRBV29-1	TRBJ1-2	RGLSEYGYT
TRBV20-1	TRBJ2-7	STRGLQDASPEQY
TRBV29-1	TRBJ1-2	SVEVGGYGYT
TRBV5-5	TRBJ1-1	ASSLATGNSEAF
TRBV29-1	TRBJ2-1	SAKTSGIWGGEQF
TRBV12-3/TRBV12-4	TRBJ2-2	ASTTTSGIVTGELF
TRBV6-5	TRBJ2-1	ASSYAGVSPDQF
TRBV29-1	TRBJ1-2	SVDDINYDYA
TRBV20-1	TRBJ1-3	SARVTGTGIGFVGNTIY
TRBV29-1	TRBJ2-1	IVRGAGTVYEQF
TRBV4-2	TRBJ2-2	ASSQDGIWELF
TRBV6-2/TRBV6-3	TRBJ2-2	ASSMDRHTGELF
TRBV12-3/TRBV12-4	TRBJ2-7	ASSLDSNEQY
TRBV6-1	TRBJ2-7	ASIVTRDTLYEQY
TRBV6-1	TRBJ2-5	ASNEAGGGVQETHY
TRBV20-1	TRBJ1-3	IAPGQGKGNTIY
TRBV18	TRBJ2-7	ASSPIGPPTSYEQY
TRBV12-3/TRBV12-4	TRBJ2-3	ARSLNTYTQY
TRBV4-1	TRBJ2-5	ASSQIGQGEAQN
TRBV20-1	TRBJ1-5	STIPGGNQPQH
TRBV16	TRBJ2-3	ANSHLLAGDTDTQY
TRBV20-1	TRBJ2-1	SVPIHLANLGNERS
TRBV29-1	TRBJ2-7	SVSSTGSYEQY